This note documents a single T cell receptor beta chain sequence. The CDR3 contains 12 residues. Germline CDR1 is ENHRY and CDR2 is SYGVKD. Germline trimming cut 5 bases from V and 9 bases from J; bases unmatched to any gene: 4. Clones were sequenced by immunoSEQ multiplex PCR, and TCRdb holds only the in-frame ones, with some missing. The data show about 110,000 clones, with about 91% seen just once and less than 4.5% held by the top ten. These data are taken from a study of PD-L1 blockade in urothelial cancer. Time point defined: peripheral blood 6 weeks after treatment start. Sequenced material: PBMCs, taken around atezolizumab (anti-PD-L1) treatment. This TCR derives from a man aged 55 to 70 with urothelial cancer. The chain carries TRBV10-3 and TRBJ2-1; 7 bases agree with TRBD1. The DNA for the CDR3 is TGTGCCATCAGTCCCGACAGGGCTGAGCAGTTCTTC. This gives the protein CAISPDRAEQFF.